The entry below gives a single TCR beta chain sequence along with its context. These data originate in a study of OX40 agonist ivuxolimab in advanced cancers. Samples were taken at baseline and on day 1 of cycles 4 and 7. Clones were sequenced by immunoSEQ multiplex PCR, and TCRdb holds only the in-frame ones, with some missing. The table has 45,000 or so clones, 88% seen once. The sample here was CD4+ or CD8+ T cells sorted from blood, taken in a trial of the OX40 agonist ivuxolimab. This receptor was taken from an adult with an advanced solid tumor such as melanoma, head and neck, liver or kidney cancer.

CDR3: CASSLTAGDLYEQYF. The CDR3 nucleotides read TGTGCCAGCAGCCTTACAGCGGGAGATCTCTACGAGCAGTACTTC. The chain is built from TRBV7-9 and TRBJ2-7; 8 positions agree with TRBD2. V shed 5 bases and J 3 bases; nucleotides not matched to a gene: 9. The CDR3 sequence is 15 residues long. CDR1 SEHNR and CDR2 FQNEAQ come from the germline V gene (reference sequence).